This T cell receptor beta chain was captured by sequencing in a study of CD8+CD57+ T cells in acquired aplastic anemia. About the research overall: The mean DNA yield obtained from sorted CD4+ and CD8+ cells came to around 3 ug.

Losses at the gene ends were 5 bases for V and 6 bases for J; bases not matched to a gene: 13. This CDR3 has 18 residues. From germline, CDR1 is SGHTA and CDR2 FQGTGA. Whoever was chosen for sequencing had shown CD8+CD57+ cell expansion by flow cytometry. Patients uniformly had severe acquired aplastic anemia. Blood was sampled before the patients had received any therapy. Researchers used genomic DNA as the template to profile TCR beta VDJ and CDR3. Via MiXCR, TCRdb re-called the reads, giving one row per CDR3 protein. The data contain about 98,000 distinct CDR3 sequences, approximately 73% of them seen just once; the ten biggest clones take up less than 75%.

This receptor was taken from a human donor with aplastic anemia. The V gene is TRBV7-3, the J gene TRBJ2-7, with TRBD2 matching over 16 bases. Input material: sorted CD4+, CD8+, or CD8+CD57+ T cells (not recorded which) from PBMCs. The CDR3: CASSKGLAGGPGGSEQYF. The CDR3, as DNA: TGTGCCAGCAGCAAGGGACTAGCGGGAGGGCCAGGCGGTTCCGAGCAGTACTTC.